This T cell receptor beta chain emerged from a study of blood T cell repertoires in COVID-19. The data were produced by immunoSEQ multiplex PCR, yet TCRdb's version contains in-frame clones alone and is incomplete. The table has over 80,000 clones, 89% seen once. The CDR3 runs to 16 residues. Germline V gene lookup returns CDR1 LNHDA and CDR2 SQIVND (reference sequence). Trimming removed 3 bases from V and 8 bases from J; junction bases left unmatched: 9. The genes are TRBV19 and TRBJ1-4, with 10 positions matching TRBD1. Material: peripheral blood. This TCR was recovered from a man aged 50-60 years with acute or convalescent COVID-19. CDR3 nucleotide sequence: TGTGCCAGTAGTATCGGACAGGGGGTGCGGGAGGAAAAACTGTTTTTT. Translated: CASSIGQGVREEKLFF.